This T cell receptor (beta chain) originates from a study of shared clonotypes between healthy human individuals. The germline CDR1 and CDR2 sequences are SNHLY and FYNNEI. V lost 8 bases, J lost 0 bases, and 14 bases lay in between. This CDR3 region has 14 residues. The assay was immunoSEQ multiplex PCR, and TCRdb's table has in-frame clones only and misses some. The sample has over 1.5 million clones; 95% to 99% are singletons. The sample was naive CD4+ T cells sorted from blood. As to subset: CD45RA+ positively selected. The chain has TRBV2 and TRBJ2-7, with a weak D call TRBD2 (5 bases). This receptor was taken from a man aged 25-45 years in good health. CDR3 DNA sequence: TGTGCCAGCTCCCGGAACAGCGGCTCCTACGAGCAGTACTTC. This encodes CASSRNSGSYEQYF.